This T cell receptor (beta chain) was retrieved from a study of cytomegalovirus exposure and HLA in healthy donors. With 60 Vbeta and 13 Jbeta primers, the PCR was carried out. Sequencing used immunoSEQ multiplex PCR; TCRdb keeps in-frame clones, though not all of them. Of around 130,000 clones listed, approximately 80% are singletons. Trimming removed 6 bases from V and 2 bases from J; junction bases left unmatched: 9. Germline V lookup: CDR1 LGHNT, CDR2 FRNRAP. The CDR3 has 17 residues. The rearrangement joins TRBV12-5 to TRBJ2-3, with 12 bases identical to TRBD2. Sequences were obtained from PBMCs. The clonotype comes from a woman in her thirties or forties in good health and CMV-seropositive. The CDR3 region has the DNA TGTGCTAGTGGGTTACAAAGACTAGCGGGAGTCACAGATACGCAGTATTTT. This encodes CASGLQRLAGVTDTQYF.